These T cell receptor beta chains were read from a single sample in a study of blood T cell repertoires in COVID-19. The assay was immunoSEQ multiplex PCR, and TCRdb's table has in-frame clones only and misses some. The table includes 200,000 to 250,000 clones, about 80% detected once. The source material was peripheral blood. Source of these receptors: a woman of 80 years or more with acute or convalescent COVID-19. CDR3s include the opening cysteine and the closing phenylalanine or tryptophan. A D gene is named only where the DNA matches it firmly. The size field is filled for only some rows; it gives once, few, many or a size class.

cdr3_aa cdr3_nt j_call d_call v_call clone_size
CASSEAQGSYTEAFF TGTGCCAGCAGTGAAGCACAGGGGTCGTACACTGAAGCTTTCTTT TRBJ1-1 TRBD1 TRBV2 NA
CASSLGQGFSYEQYF TGTGCCAGCAGCTTAGGGCAGGGCTTCTCCTACGAGCAGTACTTC TRBJ2-7 NA TRBV11-1 few
CATSDLGTDSLNTEAFF TGTGCCACCAGTGATTTGGGGACTGACAGTTTGAACACTGAAGCTTTCTTT TRBJ1-1 NA TRBV24-1 NA
CASSQGLAANTGELFF TGCGCCAGCAGCCAAGGACTAGCGGCAAACACCGGGGAGCTGTTTTTT TRBJ2-2 TRBD2 TRBV4-3 NA
CASSFPSGTGELFF TGTGCCAGCAGTTTCCCGTCAGGCACCGGGGAGCTGTTTTTT TRBJ2-2 NA TRBV28 NA
CASSSSPQLGYTF TGTGCCAGCAGCTCGAGCCCCCAACTTGGCTACACCTTC TRBJ1-2 NA TRBV9 NA
CASSKALAPYNEQFF TGTGCCAGTAGTAAGGCACTAGCTCCCTACAATGAGCAGTTCTTC TRBJ2-1 NA TRBV19 NA
CASSDNQGHRYTF TGTGCCAGCAGCGACAACCAGGGACATCGCTACACCTTC TRBJ1-2 NA TRBV6-2/TRBV6-3 few
CASSFLAGGVETQYF TGTGCCAGCAGCTTTCTAGCGGGGGGCGTAGAGACCCAGTACTTC TRBJ2-5 TRBD2 TRBV7-9 few
CASSTTGGANQPQHF TGTGCCAGCAGTACGACAGGGGGCGCGAATCAGCCCCAGCATTTT TRBJ1-5 TRBD1 TRBV6-6 NA
CAWSVPPGNTEAFF TGTGCCTGGAGTGTACCCCCCGGGAACACTGAAGCTTTCTTT TRBJ1-1 NA TRBV30 NA
CASSPLPGGTEAFF TGTGCCAGCAGCCCCCTCCCGGGGGGGACTGAAGCTTTCTTT TRBJ1-1 NA TRBV7-2 few
CASSTQGASYNSPLHF TGTGCCAGCAGCACACAGGGGGCATCCTATAATTCACCCCTCCACTTT TRBJ1-6 TRBD1 TRBV7-2 NA
CASEPQGASGNTIYF TGTGCCAGCGAACCCCAGGGGGCATCTGGAAACACCATATATTTT TRBJ1-3 TRBD1 TRBV4-2 NA
CASSLGGRRYNSPLHF TGTGCCAGCAGCTTAGGGGGCAGGCGTTATAATTCACCCCTCCACTTT TRBJ1-6 TRBD1 TRBV5-4 NA
CASSLVKGGDEQYF TGTGCCAGCAGTTTAGTCAAGGGCGGGGACGAGCAGTACTTC TRBJ2-7 NA TRBV27 NA
CASSEYRGCCRSQHF TGTGCCAGCAGTGAATATAGGGGGTGCTGTAGGTCCCAGCATTTT TRBJ1-5 NA TRBV25-1 few
CASQGTGHQPQHF TGTGCCAGCCAGGGGACAGGGCATCAGCCCCAGCATTTT TRBJ1-5 TRBD1 TRBV28 NA
CASGKLAAAGGELFF TGTGCCAGCGGGAAACTAGCGGCCGCGGGCGGGGAGCTGTTTTTT TRBJ2-2 TRBD2 TRBV2 NA
CASSSQGTAYEQYF TGTGCCAGCAGTTCGCAGGGTACAGCCTACGAGCAGTACTTC TRBJ2-7 NA TRBV13 NA
CASSLGTSPQETQYF TGCGCCAGCAGCTTAGGGACTAGCCCACAAGAGACCCAGTACTTC TRBJ2-5 TRBD2 TRBV5-1 NA
CASRATSSETQYF TGTGCCAGCAGGGCGACTAGCAGTGAGACCCAGTACTTC TRBJ2-5 TRBD2 TRBV2 NA
CASSQVFGNSPLHF TGTGCCAGCAGCCAAGTCTTCGGGAATTCACCCCTCCACTTT TRBJ1-6 NA TRBV3-1/TRBV3-2 NA
CASSVLARSQYNEQFF TGTGCCAGCAGCGTACTCGCAAGGAGTCAATACAATGAGCAGTTCTTC TRBJ2-1 NA TRBV9 NA
CASRQTGKSQETQYF TGTGCCAGCAGGCAGACAGGGAAAAGCCAAGAGACCCAGTACTTC TRBJ2-5 TRBD1 TRBV2 NA
CASRVDRRTDTQYF TGTGCCAGCAGAGTAGATAGGAGGACAGATACGCAGTATTTT TRBJ2-3 NA TRBV6-5 NA
CASGRLAGDGELFF TGTGCCAGCGGACGACTAGCGGGGGACGGGGAGCTGTTTTTT TRBJ2-2 TRBD2 TRBV19 NA
CASSQDPTGGGQGTQYF TGCGCCAGCAGCCAAGACCCGACAGGCGGGGGTCAGGGGACCCAGTACTTC TRBJ2-5 NA TRBV4-1 NA
CAFDRGSTDTQYF TGTGCCTTTGACAGGGGTAGCACAGATACGCAGTATTTT TRBJ2-3 TRBD1 TRBV30 NA
CASSPPGTRVYEQYF TGTGCCAGCTCACCACCCGGGACAAGGGTCTACGAGCAGTACTTC TRBJ2-7 NA TRBV18 NA
CASSPPHGNSPLHF TGCGCCAGCAGCCCCCCCCACGGGAATTCACCCCTCCACTTT TRBJ1-6 NA TRBV5-1 NA
CSVETVGTGRSYEQYF TGCAGCGTTGAAACTGTAGGGACAGGGCGATCCTACGAGCAGTACTTC TRBJ2-7 TRBD1 TRBV29-1 NA
CASSIRGNTEAFF TGTGCCAGTAGTATTCGGGGGAACACTGAAGCTTTCTTT TRBJ1-1 NA TRBV19 few
CASSEEGPGTSDPRRDEQFF TGTGCCAGCAGTGAAGAAGGCCCCGGGACTAGCGATCCTAGGCGGGATGAGCAGTTCTTC TRBJ2-1 TRBD2 TRBV2 NA
CASSEGSRTYGYTF TGTGCCAGTAGTGAGGGATCTCGAACCTATGGCTACACCTTC TRBJ1-2 NA TRBV19 NA
CASSYSMGRPQHF TGTGCCAGCAGTTACTCGATGGGCCGGCCCCAGCATTTT TRBJ1-5 NA TRBV6-6 NA
CASSSGGISYEQYF TGTGCCAGCAGTTCCGGGGGGATCTCCTACGAGCAGTACTTC TRBJ2-7 TRBD2 TRBV28 NA
CASSSRGLTDTQYF TGTGCCAGCAGCTCTAGGGGGCTGACAGATACGCAGTATTTT TRBJ2-3 TRBD1 TRBV7-3 NA
CASSQDQGRDTQYF TGTGCCAGCAGCCAAGATCAGGGTCGAGATACGCAGTATTTT TRBJ2-3 NA TRBV4-2 NA
CASSPRGAGNTIYF TGTGCCAGCAGTCCCAGGGGGGCCGGAAACACCATATATTTT TRBJ1-3 TRBD1 TRBV6-5 NA
CASSLGQGLIEAFF TGTGCCAGCAGCCTAGGACAGGGTCTAATTGAAGCTTTCTTT TRBJ1-1 TRBD1 TRBV6-2/TRBV6-3 NA
CASSIYGEKLFF TGTGCCAGTAGTATATACGGTGAAAAACTGTTTTTT TRBJ1-4 NA TRBV19 NA
CASTNVGQGEETQYF TGTGCCAGCACCAACGTGGGACAGGGGGAAGAGACCCAGTACTTC TRBJ2-5 TRBD1 TRBV6-5 once
CASSWTGSGEQFF TGTGCCAGCAGCTGGACAGGGTCGGGTGAGCAGTTCTTC TRBJ2-1 TRBD1 TRBV7-3 NA
CATSEGGRGTQPQHF TGTGCCACCAGCGAGGGGGGCAGGGGGACTCAGCCCCAGCATTTT TRBJ1-5 TRBD1 TRBV24-1 once
CASSQNRGAANSPLHF TGTGCCAGCTCACAAAACCGGGGAGCGGCTAATTCACCCCTCCACTTT TRBJ1-6 NA TRBV18 NA
CASRGAQTNYGYTF TGTGCCAGCAGGGGGGCACAGACAAACTATGGCTACACCTTC TRBJ1-2 NA TRBV6-5 NA
CASSFDRGQPQHF TGTGCCAGCAGCTTCGACAGGGGCCAGCCCCAGCATTTT TRBJ1-5 TRBD1 TRBV7-3 NA
CASSKLDRTYEQYF TGTGCCAGCAGCAAATTGGACAGGACATACGAGCAGTACTTC TRBJ2-7 NA TRBV21-1 NA
CARERHRGNTEAFF TGTGCCAGAGAGAGACACAGGGGGAACACTGAAGCTTTCTTT TRBJ1-1 TRBD1 TRBV19 NA
CASSSVDRGRSQPQHF TGTGCCAGTAGTTCCGTCGACAGGGGAAGGAGTCAGCCCCAGCATTTT TRBJ1-5 TRBD1 TRBV19 NA
CASSLGGQETQYF TGTGCCAGCAGCTTAGGAGGGCAGGAGACCCAGTACTTC TRBJ2-5 NA TRBV5-5 NA
CAWSLDMGSGNTIYF TGTGCCTGGAGCCTCGACATGGGCTCTGGAAACACCATATATTTT TRBJ1-3 NA TRBV30 few